This entry features one TCR beta chain sequence. Its specificity is not known. The sample belongs to a study of beta chain features in type 1 diabetes. The study, taken as a whole, reports: Among type 1 diabetes patients, VDJ junctions had fewer insertions and more deletions.

Investigators reverse transcribed all isolated RNA, so they sequenced expressed TCRB transcripts. Sequencing was performed with immunoSEQ multiplex PCR; in TCRdb, only in-frame clones are kept and a portion is missing. In the table there are roughly 500,000 clones, roughly 31% of which are singletons. The CDR3 contains 16 residues. Looked up from germline, CDR1 is LGHNA and CDR2 is YSLEER. Between the trimmed V and J ends, which lost 0 bases and 2 bases, there was a span of 13 bases. The sequenced sample was naive CD4+ T cells from blood. The chain carries TRBV4-3 and TRBJ1-2; D is perhaps TRBD1 (6 bases). The receptor's source is a man between 18 and 29 years old in good health. The CDR3 DNA is TGCGCCAGCAGCCAAGATCTCGGGCAGGGGAACTATGGCTACACCTTC. Its protein is CASSQDLGQGNYGYTF.